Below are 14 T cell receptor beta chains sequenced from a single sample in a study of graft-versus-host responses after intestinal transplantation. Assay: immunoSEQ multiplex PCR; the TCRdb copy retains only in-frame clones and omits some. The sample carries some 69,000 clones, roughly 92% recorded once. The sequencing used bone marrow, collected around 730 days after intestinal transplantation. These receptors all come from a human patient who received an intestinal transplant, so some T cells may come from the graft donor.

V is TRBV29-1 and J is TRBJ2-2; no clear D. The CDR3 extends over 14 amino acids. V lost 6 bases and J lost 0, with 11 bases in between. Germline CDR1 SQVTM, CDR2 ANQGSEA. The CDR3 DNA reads TGCAGCGTCAGACCGACGACGAACACCGGGGAGCTGTTTTTT. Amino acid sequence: CSVRPTTNTGELFF.

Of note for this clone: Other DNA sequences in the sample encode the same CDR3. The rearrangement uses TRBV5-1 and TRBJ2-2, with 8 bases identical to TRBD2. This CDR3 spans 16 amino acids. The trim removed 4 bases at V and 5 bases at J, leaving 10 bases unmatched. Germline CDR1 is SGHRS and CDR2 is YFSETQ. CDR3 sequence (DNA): TGCGCCAGCAGCCTTTTGGCGGGGGGAGAAACCGGGGAGCTGTTTTTT. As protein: CASSLLAGGETGELFF.

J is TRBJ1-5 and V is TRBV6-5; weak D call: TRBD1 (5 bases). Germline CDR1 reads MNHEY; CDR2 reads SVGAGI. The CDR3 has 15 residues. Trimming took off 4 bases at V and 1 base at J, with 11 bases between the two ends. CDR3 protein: CASSWSRVSNQPQHF. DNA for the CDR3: TGTGCCAGCAGTTGGAGCAGGGTCAGCAATCAGCCCCAGCATTTT.

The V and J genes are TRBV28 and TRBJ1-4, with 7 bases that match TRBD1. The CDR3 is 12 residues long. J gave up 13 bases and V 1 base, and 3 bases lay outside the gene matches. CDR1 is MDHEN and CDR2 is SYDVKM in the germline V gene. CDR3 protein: CASSLSQGGLFF. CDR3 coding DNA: TGTGCCAGCAGTTTATCCCAGGGGGGACTGTTTTTT.

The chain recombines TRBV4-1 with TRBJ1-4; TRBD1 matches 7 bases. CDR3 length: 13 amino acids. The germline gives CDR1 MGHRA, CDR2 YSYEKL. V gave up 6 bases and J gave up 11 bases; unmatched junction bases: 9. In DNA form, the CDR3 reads TGCGCCAGCAGTCGGGACAGTGGTGAGAAACTGTTTTTT. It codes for CASSRDSGEKLFF.

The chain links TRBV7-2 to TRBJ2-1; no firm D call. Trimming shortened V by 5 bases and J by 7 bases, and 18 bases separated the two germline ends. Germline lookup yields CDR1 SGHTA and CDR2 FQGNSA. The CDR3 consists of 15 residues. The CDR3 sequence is CASSPLVNRYNEQFF. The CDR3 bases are TGTGCCAGCAGCCCCCTGGTAAACCGGTATAATGAGCAGTTCTTC.

The CDR3 reads CASSSLAFPVEQYF. The CDR3, as DNA: TGTGCCAGCAGTTCACTAGCCTTCCCGGTCGAGCAGTACTTC. V usage is TRBV27 and J usage is TRBJ2-7; D may be TRBD2 (6 bases). V was cut by 4 bases and J by 6 bases, with 16 bases left in between. From germline, CDR1 is MNHEY and CDR2 SMNVEV (reference sequence). The CDR3 has 14 residues.

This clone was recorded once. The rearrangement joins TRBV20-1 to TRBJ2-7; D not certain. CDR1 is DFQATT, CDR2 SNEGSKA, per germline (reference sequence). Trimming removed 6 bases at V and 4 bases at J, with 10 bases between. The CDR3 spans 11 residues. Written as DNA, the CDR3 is TGCAGTGCACCCAGAGATTACGAGCAGTACTTC. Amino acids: CSAPRDYEQYF.

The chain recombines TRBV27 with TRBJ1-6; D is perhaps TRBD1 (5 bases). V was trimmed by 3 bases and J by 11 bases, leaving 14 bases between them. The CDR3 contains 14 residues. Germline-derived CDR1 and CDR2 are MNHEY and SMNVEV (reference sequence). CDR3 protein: CASSFLSQEAPLHF. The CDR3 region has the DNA TGTGCCAGCAGTTTCCTCTCACAGGAGGCACCCCTCCACTTT.

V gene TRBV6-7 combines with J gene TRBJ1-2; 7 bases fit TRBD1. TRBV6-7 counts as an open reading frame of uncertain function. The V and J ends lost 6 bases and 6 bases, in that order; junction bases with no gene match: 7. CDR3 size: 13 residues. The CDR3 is CASSSDRADGYTF. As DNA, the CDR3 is TGTGCCAGCAGCTCCGACAGGGCTGATGGCTACACCTTC.

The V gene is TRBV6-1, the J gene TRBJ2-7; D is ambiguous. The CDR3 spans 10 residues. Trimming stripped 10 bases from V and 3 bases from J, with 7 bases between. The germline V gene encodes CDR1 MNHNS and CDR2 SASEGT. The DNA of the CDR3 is TGTGCCACATGGTTCTACGAGCAGTACTTC. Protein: CATWFYEQYF.

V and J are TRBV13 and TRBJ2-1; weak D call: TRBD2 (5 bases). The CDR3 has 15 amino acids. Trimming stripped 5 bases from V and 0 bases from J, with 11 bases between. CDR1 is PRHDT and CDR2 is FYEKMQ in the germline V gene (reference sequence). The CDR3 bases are TGTGCCAGCAGCAATAGGAGGAGCTCCTACAATGAGCAGTTCTTC. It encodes CASSNRRSSYNEQFF.

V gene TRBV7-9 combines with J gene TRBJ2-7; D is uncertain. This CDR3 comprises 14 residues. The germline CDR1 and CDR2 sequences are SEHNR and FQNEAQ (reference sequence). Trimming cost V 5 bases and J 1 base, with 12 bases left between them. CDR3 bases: TGTGCCAGCAGCCATATACTGAGGTCCTACGAGCAGTACTTC. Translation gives CASSHILRSYEQYF.

The CDR3 sequence is CASRMAGGSYNEQFF. For the CDR3, the DNA is TGTGCCAGTAGGATGGCGGGGGGTTCCTACAATGAGCAGTTCTTC. The V gene is TRBV19, the J gene TRBJ2-1, with 8 bases fitting TRBD2. The CDR3 is 15 amino acids. J lost 1 base, V lost 6 bases, and 5 bases had no gene match. CDR1 and CDR2 (germline): LNHDA, SQIVND (reference sequence).